Listed below are T cell receptor beta chains from one sample, sequenced in a study of T cells in Graves' hyperthyroidism and ophthalmopathy. TCRdb called the multiplex PCR reads again in MiXCR, with one record for every CDR3 protein. This table holds 400,000 or so distinct CDR3 sequences, around 15% found once. The specimen sequenced was blood. The receptors originated from a man aged 50-60 years with Graves' ophthalmopathy. Both conserved end residues are part of each CDR3. The order of the fields is CDR3 protein, V gene.

cdr3_aa: CASSFDRETGELFF; v_call: TRBV12-3/TRBV12-4
cdr3_aa: CASSLTSGSSYEQYF; v_call: TRBV7-9
cdr3_aa: CASSSHGGKVAGELFF; v_call: TRBV11-3
cdr3_aa: CASCTGIQPQHF; v_call: TRBV6-1
cdr3_aa: CASTPGLGGQETQYF; v_call: TRBV27
cdr3_aa: CASSSRNTEAFF; v_call: TRBV27
cdr3_aa: CSAAWTSGKNIQYF; v_call: TRBV20-1
cdr3_aa: CASSIHLLATNEKLFF; v_call: TRBV19
cdr3_aa: CSARFGTGSTEAFF; v_call: TRBV20-1
cdr3_aa: CASSPPRTGGYEQYF; v_call: TRBV13
cdr3_aa: CSARTGGTGELFF; v_call: TRBV20-1
cdr3_aa: CASSQTSGGYNEQFF; v_call: TRBV6-1
cdr3_aa: CASSLTGLGPDTQYF; v_call: TRBV11-1
cdr3_aa: CASSLSGTTDTQYF; v_call: TRBV28
cdr3_aa: CASKVGHEQYF; v_call: TRBV2
cdr3_aa: CASSMRRDSEQYF; v_call: TRBV19
cdr3_aa: CASSFVQGPNYEQYF; v_call: TRBV11-2
cdr3_aa: CAWSVNTVNTEAFF; v_call: TRBV30
cdr3_aa: CASRTQAANTEAFF; v_call: TRBV6-1
cdr3_aa: CASSDGGEQYF; v_call: TRBV7-3
cdr3_aa: CASSRGSSGWSTDTQYF; v_call: TRBV6-2/TRBV6-3
cdr3_aa: CASSLDLGQTSGNTIYF; v_call: TRBV28
cdr3_aa: CASSPDGRQGGFFF; v_call: TRBV28
cdr3_aa: CAGGLQGGETQYF; v_call: TRBV30
cdr3_aa: CASSLSVSGAYEQYF; v_call: TRBV27
cdr3_aa: CSAELVGKNIQYF; v_call: TRBV29-1